Presented here are 20 T cell receptor beta chains from one specimen sequenced in a study of CD8 T cells in Susac syndrome. It was with random hexamers that about 0.45 to 1 ug RNA was reverse transcribed. Via MiXCR, TCRdb re-called the immunoSEQ multiplex PCR reads, giving one row per CDR3 protein. The sample lists about 150,000 distinct CDR3 sequences; around 95% were seen once. Sequencing input: CD4+ T cells from PBMCs. The receptors shown here come from a human donor with Susac syndrome.

This sequence joins TRBV7-9 and TRBJ2-4; either TRBD1 or TRBD2 may supply D (6 bases each). CDR3 size: 17 residues. The germline V gene encodes CDR1 SEHNR and CDR2 FQNEAQ (reference sequence). With 4 bases removed from V and 1 base from J, the gap between germline ends came to 17 bases. CDR3 bases: TGTGCCAGCAGCTCCTCAACAGGGACTTGGGCCAAAAACATTCAGTACTTC. This sequence encodes CASSSSTGTWAKNIQYF.

CDR3 nucleotide sequence: TGCAGTGCTAGTTCTCTACCCGGGACTAGCGACACTCTGGGGGAGACCCAGTACTTC. Translated, it gives CSASSLPGTSDTLGETQYF. The chain has TRBV20-1 and TRBJ2-5; TRBD2 aligns across 10 bases. CDR3 length equals 19 residues. Germline values: CDR1 DFQATT, CDR2 SNEGSKA (reference sequence). The trim removed 3 bases at V and 5 bases at J, leaving 21 bases unmatched.

This clonotype was seen only once. V and J are TRBV25-1 and TRBJ2-5, with D perhaps matching TRBD1 (5 bases). Germline values: CDR1 MGHDK, CDR2 SYGVNS. The V end was cut by 2 bases, the J end by 3 bases, with 10 bases between. CDR3 length: 14 amino acids. The CDR3 sequence is CASSEVIGEETQYF. The CDR3 DNA reads as TGTGCCAGCAGTGAAGTTATAGGGGAAGAGACCCAGTACTTC.

This chain uses TRBV7-9 with TRBJ1-1; 7 bases are a match to TRBD1. CDR3 length: 17 residues. V lost 0 bases, J lost 5 bases, and 12 bases stayed unmatched. Germline CDR1 and CDR2: SEHNR and FQNEAQ (reference sequence). CDR3 residues: CASSLAGLGRGRTEAFF. The CDR3 nucleotides read TGTGCCAGCAGCTTAGCAGGTTTAGGCAGGGGGAGAACTGAAGCTTTCTTT.

J is TRBJ2-3 and V is TRBV5-4; 8 bases map to TRBD1. V dropped 2 bases and J dropped 1; count of bases not matched to a gene: 6. The CDR3 extends over 16 amino acids. Germline V gives CDR1 SGHNT, CDR2 YYREEE (reference sequence). CDR3 sequence (DNA): TGTGCCAGCAGCTTATCTCAGGGGGCGCGCACAGATACGCAGTATTTT. This gives the protein CASSLSQGARTDTQYF.

This chain's CDR3 is CASSLTVEGHGAYEQYF. The CDR3 DNA reads TGCGCCAGCAGCCTGACGGTGGAGGGACATGGGGCCTACGAGCAGTACTTC. The rearrangement uses TRBV5-1 and TRBJ2-7; the D call may be TRBD1 or TRBD2 (6 bases each). Germline assignment: CDR1 SGHRS and CDR2 YFSETQ. Trimming stripped 4 bases from V and 2 bases from J, with 22 bases between. This CDR3 has 17 residues.

The V call is TRBV29-1, the J call TRBJ2-7; possible D gene TRBD1, 6 bases. The CDR3 loop spans 14 amino acids. CDR1 is SQVTM, CDR2 ANQGSEA, per germline. V was shortened by 4 bases and J by 0 bases, with 13 bases between the two germline ends. This CDR3 is CSVATGTNSYEQYF. CDR3 sequence (DNA): TGCAGCGTTGCGACAGGCACTAACTCCTACGAGCAGTACTTC.

This clonotype was seen just once. This chain uses TRBV6-2 or TRBV6-3 with TRBJ1-1; no firm D call. The V end was cut by 2 bases, the J end by 4 bases, with 2 bases between. The CDR3 is made up of 11 amino acids. The germline gives CDR1 MNHEY, CDR2 SVGEGT. CDR3 in DNA: TGTGCCAGCAGTTACGTCACTGAAGCTTTCTTT. Protein sequence: CASSYVTEAFF.

The chain combines TRBV9 with TRBJ2-7; D perhaps matches TRBD1 (5 bases). The CDR3 length is 14 residues. V lost 0 bases and J 5 bases, leaving 12 bases between the germline ends. Germline lookup yields CDR1 SGDLS and CDR2 YYNGEE. The DNA of the CDR3 is TGTGCCAGCAGCGTAGGGACATCTCCCCACGAGCAGTACTTC. Protein: CASSVGTSPHEQYF.

The chain joins TRBV3-1 to TRBJ2-1, with a weak D call TRBD1 (7 bases). This CDR3 has 15 residues. Germline loops: CDR1 LGHDT, CDR2 YNNKEL (reference sequence). V dropped 0 bases and J dropped 9 bases, with 15 bases sitting between them. CDR3 in DNA: TGTGCCAGCAGCCAAGATCGGGGGCCAGGGGGTGAGCAGTTCTTC. Protein: CASSQDRGPGGEQFF.

The chain recombines TRBV10-3 with TRBJ2-1; 8 nucleotides agree with TRBD2. Germline loops: CDR1 ENHRY, CDR2 SYGVKD. The CDR3 spans 17 residues. Unmatched junction bases numbered 10, after V lost 6 bases and J lost 0 bases. This CDR3 is CAISPLVAGGSYNEQFF. Here the CDR3 DNA reads TGTGCCATCAGCCCTTTAGTGGCGGGGGGCTCCTACAATGAGCAGTTCTTC.

V usage is TRBV20-1 and J usage is TRBJ2-7; D possibly corresponds to TRBD2 (6 bases). Trimming pared 5 bases from V and 2 bases from J, leaving 16 bases between. Germline lookup yields CDR1 DFQATT and CDR2 SNEGSKA (reference sequence). The length of the CDR3 is 14 residues. CDR3 bases: TGCAGTGCTGGCGTTGGGACTTTTACCTACGAGCAGTACTTC. This encodes CSAGVGTFTYEQYF.

The rearrangement uses TRBV7-2 and TRBJ2-4, with D unresolved. The CDR3 runs 13 residues. In germline, CDR1 is SGHTA, CDR2 FQGNSA. V lost 5 bases to trimming and J lost 6 bases, with 11 bases between them. CDR3 loop: CASSPYLGNIQYF. The CDR3 bases are TGTGCCAGCAGCCCCTACTTGGGAAACATTCAGTACTTC.

The genes are TRBV28 and TRBJ2-1; 7 nucleotides line up with TRBD2. CDR3 length equals 15 residues. With V trimmed by 5 bases and J by 1 base, 5 bases remained unmatched. CDR1 MDHEN and CDR2 SYDVKM come from the germline V gene. CDR3 in amino acids: CASSLSSGSYNEQFF. The CDR3, as DNA: TGTGCCAGCAGTCTATCTAGCGGATCCTACAATGAGCAGTTCTTC. Full variable domain (remainder filled in from reference TRBV28 and TRBJ2-1): DVKVTQSSRYLVKRTGEKVFLECVQDMDHENMFWYRQDPGLGLRLIYFSYDVKMKEKGDIPEGYSVSREKKERFSLILESASTNQTSMYLCASSLSSGSYNEQFFGPGTRLTVL.

The sample holds one count of this clonotype. The CDR3 sequence: CASSQDLRDGRRGYTF. CDR3 in DNA: TGTGCCAGCAGCCAAGATTTGAGGGACGGAAGGCGCGGCTACACCTTC. The chain is built from TRBV4-2 and TRBJ1-2; weak D call: TRBD1 (5 bases). The CDR3 has 16 residues. Trimming removed 0 bases from V and 8 bases from J, with 19 bases in between. CDR1 and CDR2 from the germline V gene are LGHNA and YNFKEQ.

V is TRBV27 and J is TRBJ2-5, with 7 nucleotides matching TRBD1. The ends lost 6 bases at V and 5 bases at J; junction bases unmatched: 6. From germline, CDR1 is MNHEY and CDR2 SMNVEV (reference sequence). CDR3 length equals 13 residues. CDR3 sequence reads: CASSHRGGETQYF. Written as DNA, the CDR3 is TGTGCCAGCAGCCACAGGGGTGGGGAGACCCAGTACTTC.

This chain uses TRBV30 with TRBJ2-1; TRBD2 is a possible D gene (6 bases). Germline V lookup: CDR1 GTSNPN, CDR2 SVGIG (reference sequence). This CDR3 contains 15 residues. Trimming left V 5 bases short and J 4 bases short, with 18 bases between. The CDR3 is CAWVRGSGDYNEQFF. In DNA form, the CDR3 reads TGTGCCTGGGTCAGAGGTAGCGGAGATTACAATGAGCAGTTCTTC.

This chain links TRBV20-1 with TRBJ2-2, with a possible D match to TRBD1 (6 bases). Germline values: CDR1 DFQATT, CDR2 SNEGSKA (reference sequence). The CDR3 extends over 14 amino acids. The V end lost 5 bases, the J end lost 5 bases, and 15 bases lay between the germline ends. CDR3: CSALGTPVTGELFF. CDR3 sequence (DNA): TGCAGTGCTCTCGGGACACCCGTAACCGGGGAGCTGTTTTTT.

The chain's CDR3 is CASSLTSGSGNEQFF. As DNA, the CDR3 is TGTGCCAGCAGCTTGACTAGCGGGAGTGGCAATGAGCAGTTCTTC. This chain connects TRBV5-4 to TRBJ2-1; 11 positions agree with TRBD2. The CDR3 runs to 15 residues. V lost 1 base, J lost 6 bases, and 3 bases stayed unmatched. Germline V CDR1 and CDR2: SGHNT, YYREEE (reference sequence).

The V gene is TRBV30, the J gene TRBJ2-1; D may be TRBD2 (6 bases). The CDR3 length is 14 residues. The germline gives CDR1 GTSNPN, CDR2 SVGIG (reference sequence). Trimming removed 0 bases from V and 9 bases from J, with 15 bases in between. CDR3 residues: CAWSVLGRGGEQFF. The CDR3 bases are TGTGCCTGGAGTGTACTCGGGAGAGGAGGTGAGCAGTTCTTC.